Listed here are 12 T cell receptor beta chains from one sample, sequenced in a study of blood T cells in healthy people across ages. For the second PCR, which ran for 7 to 11 cycles, a sample-barcoded 5' primer and a J-beta primer mix were used. TCRdb processed the 5' RACE reads anew with MiXCR; each CDR3 protein has one entry. The sample yields 1.5 million or so distinct CDR3 sequences, roughly 40% seen once. Sequenced: blood. The receptors come from a woman aged 18-29 years in good health.

The rearrangement joins TRBV7-8 to TRBJ2-1; D is possibly TRBD2 (6 bases). Between the trimmed V and J ends, which lost 2 bases and 7 bases, there was a span of 15 bases. The germline V gene has CDR1 SGHVS and CDR2 FQNEAQ. The CDR3 has 15 residues. CDR3 DNA: TGTGCCAGCAGCTTATGGAGGGGTACAAGAAATGAGCAGTTCTTC. Translated: CASSLWRGTRNEQFF.

This clonotype came up a few times. V is TRBV29-1 and J is TRBJ2-1; 7 bases line up with TRBD2. The germline gives CDR1 SQVTM, CDR2 ANQGSEA. The junction had 8 bases not matched to a gene; V was cut back by 7 bases and J by 5 bases. The CDR3 is 13 residues long. The CDR3 DNA follows: TGCAGCGCTGGGACTACCATGGACAATGAGCAGTTCTTC. As protein: CSAGTTMDNEQFF.

The gene calls are TRBV5-5 and TRBJ2-3; 9 bases agree with TRBD2. The V and J ends lost 2 bases and 5 bases, in that order; junction bases with no gene match: 6. The length of the CDR3 is 15 residues. Germline V CDR1 and CDR2: SGHKS, YYEKEE (reference sequence). Here the CDR3 reads CASSFASGEVDTQYF. CDR3 DNA: TGTGCCAGCAGCTTTGCTAGCGGGGAGGTAGATACGCAGTATTTT.

In DNA, the CDR3 is TGTGCCAGCACCGTGCGGGGGGGGGCCTACAATGAGCAGTTCTTC. This translates into CASTVRGGAYNEQFF. This chain uses TRBV11-2 with TRBJ2-1; 9 bases are a match to TRBD2. Trimming cost V 7 bases and J 2 bases; bases outside gene matches: 6. The CDR3 runs 15 residues. Germline CDR1 and CDR2: SGHAT and FQNNGV.

The chain recombines TRBV25-1 with TRBJ2-5, with TRBD2 matching 7 bases. The CDR3 runs 16 residues. V shed 4 bases and J 11 bases; nucleotides not matched to a gene: 19. Germline lookup yields CDR1 MGHDK and CDR2 SYGVNS. CDR3 sequence: CASSAQHGRQNNEQYF. The CDR3 DNA reads as TGTGCCAGCAGTGCTCAACACGGGAGGCAGAACAATGAGCAGTACTTC.

The V call is TRBV5-1, the J call TRBJ1-4; TRBD1 is a possible D gene (5 bases). Trimming took off 3 bases at V and 0 bases at J, with 12 bases between the two ends. The V gene's germline CDR1 is SGHRS and CDR2 YFSETQ. The CDR3 covers 16 residues. CDR3 nucleotides: TGCGCCAGCAGCTGGCAGGGAGGTACAACTAATGAAAAACTGTTTTTT. It specifies CASSWQGGTTNEKLFF.

This clonotype was detected once. This sequence may be a read error, since a much larger clone differs from it by one base. This chain connects TRBV28 to TRBJ2-7; D unclear. The J call may be mistaken, given a closer DNA end match to TRBJ2-5. Germline V gene sequence: CDR1 MDHEN, CDR2 SYDVKM. CDR3 length: 15 residues. CDR3 coding DNA: TGTGCCAGCAGGATTCCGGGCCCTGCTAGGGCGACCCAGTACTTC. Residues: CASRIPGPARATQYF.

With respect to this clonotype: One junction end disagrees with the germline gene, perhaps due to a read error. This chain connects TRBV7-3 to TRBJ2-5, with D unclear. Per germline, CDR1 SGHTA and CDR2 FQGTGA. The CDR3 has 12 amino acids. The CDR3 DNA follows: TGTTCCAGCAGCTTATTAGGGAATGAGCAGTACTTC. Amino acid sequence: CSSSLLGNEQYF.

About this clonotype itself: This may be a read error, as it is one base from a much larger clone. Here the CDR3 DNA reads TGTGCCAGCAGTGGTCCCGGGACAGATCCCTACGAGCGGTACTTC. Translated: CASSGPGTDPYERYF. The chain recombines TRBV28 with TRBJ2-7; 7 bases are a match to TRBD1. This CDR3 contains 15 residues. CDR1 MDHEN and CDR2 SYDVKM come from the germline V gene.

This clonotype came up a few times. The chain carries TRBV3-1 and TRBJ2-3; 7 bases align to TRBD2. The CDR3 covers 18 residues. V shed 2 bases and J 3 bases; nucleotides not matched to a gene: 14. Germline V gene data show CDR1 as LGHDT and CDR2 as YNNKEL (reference sequence). CDR3 sequence: CASSQLFTSAGGTDTQYF. The CDR3 nucleotides are TGTGCCAGCAGCCAACTCTTTACCTCAGCCGGGGGGACAGATACGCAGTATTTT.

This clonotype was counted at least ten times. The V and J genes are TRBV24-1 and TRBJ2-1; no definite D call. V lost 4 bases to trimming and J lost 7 bases, with 10 bases between them. Germline CDR1 reads KGHDR; CDR2 reads SFDVKD. The length of the CDR3 is 13 residues. The CDR3 sequence is CATSDSVGNEQFF. The CDR3 DNA reads TGTGCCACCAGTGACTCTGTAGGGAATGAGCAGTTCTTC.

The chain joins TRBV28 to TRBJ2-7; the match to TRBD1 covers 8 bases. Unmatched junction bases numbered 6, after V lost 11 bases and J lost 3 bases. Germline V gene data show CDR1 as MDHEN and CDR2 as SYDVKM. The CDR3 spans 12 residues. The CDR3 DNA is TGTGCCTCGGGACAGGTGAGCTACGAGCAGTACTTC. This encodes CASGQVSYEQYF. The full variable domain, completed using reference TRBV28 and TRBJ2-7, is DVKVTQSSRYLVKRTGEKVFLECVQDMDHENMFWYRQDPGLGLRLIYFSYDVKMKEKGDIPEGYSVSREKKERFSLILESASTNQTSMYLCASGQVSYEQYFGPGTRLTVT.